The clone carrying this T cell receptor (beta chain) is medium-sized within its sample. Antigen specificity is unknown. The data derive from a study of vaccination and CD4 T cells after COVID-19. Treatment indicated: roughly 11-day PBMC culture with coronavirus spike peptide pools or control peptides (ViraFEST assay). The unexposed donor provided CD4+ T cells, which were taken before the COVID-19 pandemic (2011-2018). Before TCRs were sequenced, ViraFEST expanded antigen-specific T cells with peptide pools. Every well contained two million PBMCs, which were grown with 9.5 to 10 IU/ml IL-2 and 8.5 to 10 ug/ml peptide pools. Whole-study findings and limits: Convalescent patients had a median roughly 86% of post-vaccine SARS-CoV-2-reactive clones that were detected only after vaccination, not before it.

An Oncomine TCR Beta short-read assay was used to sequence the DNA from cultured CD4+ T cells. Extraction of genomic DNA was performed on cultured CD4+ T cells. MiXCR, applied by TCRdb to the PCR reads, yields one record per CDR3 protein. The repertoire holds around 7,100 distinct CDR3 sequences, with about 30% as singletons. Looked up from germline, CDR1 is DFQATT and CDR2 is SNEGSKA (reference sequence). This CDR3 is built from 14 residues. Germline trimming cut 3 bases from V and 8 bases from J; bases unmatched to any gene: 6. The sequenced sample consisted of CD4+ T cells from blood, cultured in vitro. This TCR was recovered from a human donor in good health. The V and J genes are TRBV20-1 and TRBJ1-6, with 8 nucleotides matching TRBD1. CDR3 residues: CSASLTGVDSPLHF. The CDR3 nucleotides read TGCAGTGCTAGCCTGACAGGGGTGGATTCACCCCTCCACTTT.